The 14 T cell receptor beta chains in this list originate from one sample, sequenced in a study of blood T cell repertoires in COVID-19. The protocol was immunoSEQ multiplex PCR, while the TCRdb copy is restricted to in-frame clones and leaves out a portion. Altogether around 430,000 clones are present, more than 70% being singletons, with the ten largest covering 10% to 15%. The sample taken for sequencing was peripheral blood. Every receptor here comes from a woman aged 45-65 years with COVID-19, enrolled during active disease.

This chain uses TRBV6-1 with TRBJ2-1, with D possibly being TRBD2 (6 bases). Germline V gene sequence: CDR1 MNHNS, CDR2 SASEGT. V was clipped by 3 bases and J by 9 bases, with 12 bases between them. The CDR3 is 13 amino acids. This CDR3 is CASSEDYGSEQFF. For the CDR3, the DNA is TGTGCCAGCAGTGAGGACTACGGTTCTGAGCAGTTCTTC.

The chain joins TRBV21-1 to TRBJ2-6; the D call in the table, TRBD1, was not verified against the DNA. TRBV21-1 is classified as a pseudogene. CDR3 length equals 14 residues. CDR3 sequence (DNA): TGTGCCAGCAGGGCATCCTCTGGGGCCAACGTCCTGACTTTC. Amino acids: CASRASSGANVLTF.

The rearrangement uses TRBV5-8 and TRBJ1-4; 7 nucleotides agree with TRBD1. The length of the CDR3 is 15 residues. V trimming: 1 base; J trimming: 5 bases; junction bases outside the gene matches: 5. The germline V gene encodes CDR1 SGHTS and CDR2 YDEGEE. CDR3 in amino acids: CASSLPTGINEKLFF. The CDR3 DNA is TGTGCCAGCAGCTTGCCGACAGGGATCAATGAAAAACTGTTTTTT.

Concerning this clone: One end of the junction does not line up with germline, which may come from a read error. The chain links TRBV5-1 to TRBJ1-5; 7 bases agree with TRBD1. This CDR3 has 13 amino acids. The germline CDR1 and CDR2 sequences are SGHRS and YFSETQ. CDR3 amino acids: CASRLDRNQPQHF. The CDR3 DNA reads TGCGCCAGCAGATTGGACAGGAATCAGCCCCAGCATTTT.

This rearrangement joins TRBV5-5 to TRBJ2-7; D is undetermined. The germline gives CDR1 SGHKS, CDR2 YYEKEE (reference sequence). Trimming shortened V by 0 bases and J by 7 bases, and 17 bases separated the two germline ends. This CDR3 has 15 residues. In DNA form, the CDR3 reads TGTGCCAGCAGCTTGGCCGGTCAGGTTGGCTCGGAGCAGTACTTC. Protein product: CASSLAGQVGSEQYF.

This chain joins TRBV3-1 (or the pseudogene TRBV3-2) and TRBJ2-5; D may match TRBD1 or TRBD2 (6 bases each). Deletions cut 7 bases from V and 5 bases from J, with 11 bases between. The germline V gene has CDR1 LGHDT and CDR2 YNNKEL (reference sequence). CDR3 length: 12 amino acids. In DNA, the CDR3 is TGTGCCAGCAACCAGGGGAGGGAGACCCAGTACTTC. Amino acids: CASNQGRETQYF.

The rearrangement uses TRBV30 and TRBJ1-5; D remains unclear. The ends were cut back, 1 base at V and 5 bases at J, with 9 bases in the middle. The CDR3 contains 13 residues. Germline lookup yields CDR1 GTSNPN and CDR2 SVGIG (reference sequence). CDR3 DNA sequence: TGTGCCTGGAGTGGTACAAACGATCAGCCCCAGCATTTT. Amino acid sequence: CAWSGTNDQPQHF.

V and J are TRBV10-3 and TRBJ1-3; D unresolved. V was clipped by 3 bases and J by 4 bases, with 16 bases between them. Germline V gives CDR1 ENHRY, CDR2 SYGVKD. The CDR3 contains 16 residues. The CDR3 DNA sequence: TGTGCCATCAGTGATACTTTGACTCCGAGGGGAAACACCATATATTTT. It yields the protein CAISDTLTPRGNTIYF.

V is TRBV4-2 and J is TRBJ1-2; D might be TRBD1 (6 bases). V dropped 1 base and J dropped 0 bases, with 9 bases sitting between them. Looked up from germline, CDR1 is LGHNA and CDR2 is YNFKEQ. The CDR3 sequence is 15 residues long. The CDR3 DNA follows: TGTGCCAGCAGCCAAGGACAGGCAGCTAACTATGGCTACACCTTC. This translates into CASSQGQAANYGYTF.

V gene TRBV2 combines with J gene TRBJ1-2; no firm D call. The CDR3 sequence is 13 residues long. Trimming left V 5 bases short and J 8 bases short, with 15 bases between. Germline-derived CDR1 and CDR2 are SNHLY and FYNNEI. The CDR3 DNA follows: TGTGCCAGCAGTTTTCGATCTCGGGAGGGCTACACCTTC. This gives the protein CASSFRSREGYTF.

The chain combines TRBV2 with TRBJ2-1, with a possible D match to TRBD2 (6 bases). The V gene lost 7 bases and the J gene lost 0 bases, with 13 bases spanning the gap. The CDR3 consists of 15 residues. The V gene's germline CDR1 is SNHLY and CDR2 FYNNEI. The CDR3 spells CASNLAESSYNEQFF. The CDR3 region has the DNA TGTGCCAGCAATTTAGCGGAAAGCTCCTACAATGAGCAGTTCTTC.

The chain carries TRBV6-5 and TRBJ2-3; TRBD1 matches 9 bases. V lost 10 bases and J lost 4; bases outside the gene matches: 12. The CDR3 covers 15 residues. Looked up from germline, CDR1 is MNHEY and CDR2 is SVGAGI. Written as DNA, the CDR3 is TGTGCCACCCAACGGGGGACAGGGATTTCAGATACGCAGTATTTT. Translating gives CATQRGTGISDTQYF.

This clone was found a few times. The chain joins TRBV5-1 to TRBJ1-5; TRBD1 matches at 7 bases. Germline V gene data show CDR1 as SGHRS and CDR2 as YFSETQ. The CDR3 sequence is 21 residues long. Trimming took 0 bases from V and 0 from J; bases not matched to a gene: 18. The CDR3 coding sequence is TGCGCCAGCAGCTTGGGCCCGATGTTGCGACAGGGACCATATAGCAATCAGCCCCAGCATTTT. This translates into CASSLGPMLRQGPYSNQPQHF.

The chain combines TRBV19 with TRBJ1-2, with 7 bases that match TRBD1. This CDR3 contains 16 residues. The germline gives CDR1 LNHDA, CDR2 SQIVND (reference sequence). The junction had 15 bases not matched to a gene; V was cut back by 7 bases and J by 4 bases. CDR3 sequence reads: CASTVEGTATLYGYTF. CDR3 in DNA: TGTGCCAGTACCGTGGAGGGGACAGCCACCCTCTATGGCTACACCTTC.